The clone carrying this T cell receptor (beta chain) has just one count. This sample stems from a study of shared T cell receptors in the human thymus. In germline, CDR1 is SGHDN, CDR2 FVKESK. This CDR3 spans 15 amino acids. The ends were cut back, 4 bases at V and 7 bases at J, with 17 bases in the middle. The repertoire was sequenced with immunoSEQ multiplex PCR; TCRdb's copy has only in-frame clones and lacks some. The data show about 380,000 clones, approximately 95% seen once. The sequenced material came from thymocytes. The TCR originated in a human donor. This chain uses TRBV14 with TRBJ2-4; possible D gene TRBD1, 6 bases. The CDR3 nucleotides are TGTGCCAGCAGCCGCACGTTGGGGGCCTTGAACATTCAGTACTTC. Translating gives CASSRTLGALNIQYF. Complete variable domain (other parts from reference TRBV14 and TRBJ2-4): EAGVTQFPSHSVIEKGQTVTLRCDPISGHDNLYWYRRVMGKEIKFLLHFVKESKQDESGMPNNRFLAERTGGTYSTLKVQPAELEDSGVYFCASSRTLGALNIQYFGAGTRLSVL.